A selection of T cell receptor beta chains follows, all from one sample in a study of cytomegalovirus exposure and HLA in healthy donors. The protocol was immunoSEQ multiplex PCR, while the TCRdb copy is restricted to in-frame clones and leaves out a portion. The sample lists some 130,000 clones, about 80% seen once, with 1% in the top ten. Sequencing was carried out using PBMCs. Every receptor here comes from a man aged 40-55 years in good health and CMV-seronegative. Both conserved end residues are part of each CDR3. The order of the fields is V gene, D gene, clone size, J gene, CDR3 DNA, CDR3 protein. D genes are given only for firm matches. The size entry is marked missing in some rows and otherwise reads once, few, many or a size class.

TRBV7-8,NA,NA,TRBJ1-1,TGTGCCAGCAGCTTAGGTAGGGGCTACACTGAAGCTTTCTTT,CASSLGRGYTEAFF
TRBV7-9,NA,NA,TRBJ2-5,TGTGCCAGCAGCCCTCGGACAGACGGAGAGACCCAGTACTTC,CASSPRTDGETQYF
TRBV18,NA,NA,TRBJ1-2,TGTGCCAGCTCAACCGGGACAAGCTATGGCTACACCTTC,CASSTGTSYGYTF
TRBV21-1,NA,NA,TRBJ2-1,TGTGCCAGCCGACTGGGGACTAGACGATCCCTCCATGAGCAGTTCTTC,CASRLGTRRSLHEQFF
TRBV9,NA,NA,TRBJ2-7,TGTGCCAGCAGCAACGGGAACCCACTCGACGAGCAGTACTTC,CASSNGNPLDEQYF
TRBV5-1,NA,few,TRBJ2-7,TGCGCCAGCAGGGAGGTGGCAGGGACACTCTACGAGCAGTACTTC,CASREVAGTLYEQYF
TRBV19,TRBD1,NA,TRBJ2-5,TGTGCCAGTAGTACCATAACAGGGGAAGAGACCCAGTACTTC,CASSTITGEETQYF
TRBV10-3,NA,few,TRBJ2-1,TGTGCCATCAGTGGTCATAGACAGACCAGCTCCTACAATGAGCAGTTCTTC,CAISGHRQTSSYNEQFF
TRBV15,NA,NA,TRBJ1-3,TGTGCCACCAGCAGAGGCCTGAGCTCTGGAAACACCATATATTTT,CATSRGLSSGNTIYF
TRBV25-1,NA,NA,TRBJ1-1,TGTGCCAGCAGTGAATTGGCCCGGGTAGGTAGCACTGAAGCTTTCTTT,CASSELARVGSTEAFF
TRBV7-8,TRBD2,NA,TRBJ2-1,TGTGCCAGCAGCTTGACTAGCCCAATCTACAATGAGCAGTTCTTC,CASSLTSPIYNEQFF
TRBV18,NA,NA,TRBJ2-5,TGTGCCAGCTCACCACGGGCGTTGATGTACCAAGAGACCCAGTACTTC,CASSPRALMYQETQYF
TRBV7-8,TRBD1,NA,TRBJ1-6,TGTGCCAGCAGCGACGGACAGGGAGGCTATTCACCCCTCCACTTT,CASSDGQGGYSPLHF
TRBV7-3,TRBD1,NA,TRBJ2-5,TGTGCCAGCAGCCCCAGGGGGACAGACCAAGAGACCCAGTACTTC,CASSPRGTDQETQYF
TRBV2,TRBD1,NA,TRBJ1-5,TGTGCCAGCAGTAAGGGACAGGGGTTCGGTCAGCCCCAGCATTTT,CASSKGQGFGQPQHF
TRBV7-2,NA,NA,TRBJ2-3,TGTGCCAGCAGCTCCGTCCGGGGCACAGATACGCAGTATTTT,CASSSVRGTDTQYF
TRBV19,NA,NA,TRBJ1-5,TGTGCCAGTAGTATGGTCGGGGGCAATCAGCCCCAGCATTTT,CASSMVGGNQPQHF
TRBV29-1,TRBD1,NA,TRBJ1-2,TGCAGCGCCTGGACAGGGTATGGCTACACCTTC,CSAWTGYGYTF
TRBV10-3,NA,NA,TRBJ1-3,TGTGCCATCCAGGGGAGTGGAAACACCATATATTTT,CAIQGSGNTIYF